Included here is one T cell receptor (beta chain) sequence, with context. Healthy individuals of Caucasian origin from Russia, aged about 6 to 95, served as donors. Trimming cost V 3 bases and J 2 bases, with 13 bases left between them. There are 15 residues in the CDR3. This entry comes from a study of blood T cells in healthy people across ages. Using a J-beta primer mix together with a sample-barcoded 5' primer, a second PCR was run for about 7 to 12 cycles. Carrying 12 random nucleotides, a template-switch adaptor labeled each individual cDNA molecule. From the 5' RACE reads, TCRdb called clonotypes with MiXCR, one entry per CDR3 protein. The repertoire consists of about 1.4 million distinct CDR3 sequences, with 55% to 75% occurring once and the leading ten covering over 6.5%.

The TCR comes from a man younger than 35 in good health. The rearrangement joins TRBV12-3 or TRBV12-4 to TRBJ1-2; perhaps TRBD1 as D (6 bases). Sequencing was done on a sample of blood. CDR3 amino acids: CASSLGTFTNYGYTF. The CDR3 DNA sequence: TGTGCCAGCAGTTTGGGGACATTCACCAACTATGGCTACACCTTC.